This TCR beta chain stems from a study of blood T cell repertoires in COVID-19. Study-level background: T cells, B-cell-depleted T cells, or PBMCs supplied cDNA or gDNA.

TCRdb's copy holds only in-frame clones and misses some; the assay was immunoSEQ multiplex PCR. This table has about 74,000 clones, roughly nine tenths appearing once. Germline V CDR1 and CDR2: SEHNR, FQNEAQ (reference sequence). The CDR3 runs to 14 residues. V lost 5 bases and J lost 4; bases outside the gene matches: 4. J is TRBJ1-5 and V is TRBV7-9, with 8 bases identical to TRBD1. Sequencing was performed on peripheral blood. The TCR comes from a human donor in a cohort sampled during active COVID-19. CDR3 amino acids: CASSTTGANQPQHF. CDR3 nucleotides: TGTGCCAGCAGCACGACAGGGGCTAATCAGCCCCAGCATTTT. The whole variable domain, remainder taken from reference TRBV7-9 and TRBJ1-5, is DTGVSQNPRHKITKRGQNVTFRCDPISEHNRLYWYRQTLGQGPEFLTYFQNEAQLEKSRLLSDRFSAERPKGSFSTLEIQRTEQGDSAMYLCASSTTGANQPQHFGDGTRLSIL.